The clone carrying this T cell receptor (beta chain) has only a few counts. Antigen: not known. This specimen belongs to a study of human T cells and chemical hapten exposure. Study context: Slight differences in pooled library volume were the main source of varying TCR yields across samples.

The time point was: patch test 2, 6 weeks after DPC sensitization. Treatment defined: therapeutic diphenylcyclopropenone sensitization with weekly scalp DPC. Patients had alopecia, were aged 18 to 70, and were not pregnant. Study-level findings and limits: Compared with pre-sensitization or healthy control sets, expanded TCRs clustered more.

The CDR3 consists of 15 residues. Per the germline V gene, CDR1 is SGHRS and CDR2 is YFSETQ. The V and J ends lost 2 bases and 6 bases respectively, with 14 bases between them. TCRdb re-analysed the RACE reads in MiXCR, keeping a single row per CDR3 protein. The repertoire includes about 94,000 distinct CDR3 sequences, about 9.3% of them detected once, and 2% to 2.5% sits in the top ten. V usage is TRBV5-1 and J usage is TRBJ2-2; D remains ambiguous. This clonotype was obtained from a middle-aged woman with alopecia areata. Some clones in this sample may be carry-over from other donors' samples. Sequenced here: whole blood, sampled in connection with sensitization to the hapten diphenylcyclopropenone (DPC). The CDR3: CASSFGPMVSGELFF. CDR3 DNA: TGCGCCAGCAGCTTTGGCCCTATGGTTTCCGGGGAGCTGTTTTTT.